The 19 T cell receptor beta chains given below trace back to one sample, sequenced in a study of CD8+CD57+ T cells in acquired aplastic anemia. The patients chosen for sequencing had shown expansion of CD8+CD57+ cells (detected by flow cytometry). Using genomic DNA as the template, TCR beta VDJ and CDR3 profiling was carried out. From the reads, TCRdb called clonotypes with MiXCR, one entry per CDR3 protein. The sample includes 260,000 or so distinct CDR3 sequences, approximately 80% of them seen just once. The sequenced sample was sorted CD4+, CD8+, or CD8+CD57+ T cells (not recorded which) from PBMCs. The receptors derive from a human donor with aplastic anemia.

Comments on this clonotype: This CDR3 fails to terminate in the conserved phenylalanine or tryptophan, so it likely reflects a read error. No DNA is shown, since the ends of the CDR3 on it are uncertain; the CDR3 is the one TCRdb lists. The chain employs TRBV15 and TRBJ2-3; TRBD1 is the table's D call and was not checked against the DNA. The germline gives CDR1 LNHNV, CDR2 YYDKDF (reference sequence). The CDR3 length is 14 residues, termini included. This chain's CDR3 is CATSRGGGPDTQYV.

The sample holds a few counts of this clonotype. The chain carries TRBV7-8 and TRBJ2-5, with D uncertain. The CDR3 runs to 14 residues. Trimming cost V 1 base and J 11 bases, with 17 bases left between them. From germline, CDR1 is SGHVS and CDR2 FQNEAQ. The chain's CDR3 is CASSLGREPDTQYF. CDR3 nucleotides: TGTGCCAGCAGCTTAGGCAGAGAGCCCGATACGCAGTACTTC.

The chain joins TRBV10-3 to TRBJ1-2; D remains ambiguous. Trimming left V 0 bases short and J 1 base short, with 6 bases between. The CDR3 is made up of 14 amino acids. Germline V gives CDR1 ENHRY, CDR2 SYGVKD. The CDR3 spells CAISESNFNYGYTF. The CDR3 bases are TGTGCCATCAGTGAGTCGAACTTTAACTATGGCTACACCTTC.

The CDR3 region has the DNA TGTGCCAGCAGCAGACAAAGAAACGAAGGGAGCGATTACTTC. This translates into CASSRQRNEGSDYF. The genes are TRBV7-9 and TRBJ2-5; possibly TRBD2 for D (5 bases). The CDR3 contains 14 residues. V lost 5 bases, J lost 14 bases, and 24 bases lay in between. The V gene's germline CDR1 is SEHNR and CDR2 FQNEAQ (reference sequence).

To note about this clonotype: It is likely a read error, because the conserved phenylalanine at the end of the CDR3 is missing. The limits of the CDR3 on the DNA are not certain, so only TCRdb's listed CDR3 is given. This chain connects TRBV9 to TRBJ2-1; the table's D gene call, TRBD2, was not cross checked with the DNA. CDR1 SGDLS and CDR2 YYNGEE come from the germline V gene. 13 amino acids form the CDR3, both terminal residues included. This CDR3 reads CASSAGTSGVDTL.

The rearrangement links TRBV7-9 to TRBJ2-7, with 9 bases that match TRBD1. Germline V gene data show CDR1 as SEHNR and CDR2 as FQNEAQ (reference sequence). This CDR3 comprises 18 residues. V was pared by 3 bases and J by 1 base, with 13 bases of the junction left unmatched. The CDR3 reads CASSFETGGQALSYEQYV. CDR3 coding DNA: TGTGCCAGCAGCTTTGAGACAGGGGGTCAAGCCCTTTCCTACGAGCAGTACGTC.

In the case of this clonotype: The junction departs from germline at one end; a sequencing error may be responsible. V is TRBV24-1 and J is TRBJ2-3; 7 nucleotides agree with TRBD1. In germline, CDR1 is KGHDR, CDR2 SFDVKD. The CDR3 is 15 amino acids. CDR3 loop: CATSVVSGETGTLYF. In DNA, the CDR3 is TGTGCCACCAGTGTTGTATCAGGGGAGACAGGGACGCTGTATTTT.

This clonotype was detected only once. The chain recombines TRBV7-7 with TRBJ1-1, with unresolved D. The V end was cut by 5 bases, the J end by 3 bases, with 22 bases between. Germline loops: CDR1 SSHAT, CDR2 FNYEAQ (reference sequence). The CDR3 consists of 17 residues. The CDR3 here is CASSVEHHGLQYTEAFF. In DNA form, the CDR3 reads TGTGCCAGCAGCGTAGAGCACCACGGCCTGCAGTACACTGAAGCTTTCTTT.

This clonotype was found a few times. The junction does not match germline at one end; this may be a read error. The chain recombines TRBV7-9 with TRBJ2-5, with 9 bases fitting TRBD2. Germline-derived CDR1 and CDR2 are SEHNR and FQNEAQ (reference sequence). CDR3 length equals 14 residues. CDR3 DNA sequence: TGTGCCAGCAGCTTTGGAAGAAGCGGGGGGAGCGATGAGTTC. It is translated as CASSFGRSGGSDEF.

This clonotype was counted once. One end of the junction varies from germline; a read error may be responsible. This rearrangement joins TRBV7-9 to TRBJ2-5; TRBD1 matches 9 bases. There are 14 residues in the CDR3. Germline-derived CDR1 and CDR2 are SEHNR and FQNEAQ (reference sequence). The CDR3 DNA reads TGTGCCAGCAGCTGTGCTAGACAGGGGGGGACCGAGTACTTC. This translates into CASSCARQGGTEYF.

The chain combines TRBV6-4 with TRBJ2-3; 8 nucleotides line up with TRBD2. The germline V gene has CDR1 MRHNA and CDR2 SNTAGT. This CDR3 has 15 amino acids. CDR3 amino acids: CATSNLAGRPDTQYF. In nucleotides, the CDR3 is TGTGCTACCAGCAACTTAGCGGGACGTCCCGATACGCAGTATTTT.

With regard to this clonotype: Given a much more abundant clone one base away, this may be a read error. Since no conserved phenylalanine or tryptophan closes the CDR3, a read error is the likely cause. The limits of the CDR3 on the DNA are not certain, so only TCRdb's listed CDR3 is given. The rearrangement links TRBV7-9 to TRBJ2-3; the D call TRBD1 from the table was never checked on the DNA. Per germline, CDR1 SEHNR and CDR2 FQNEAQ (reference sequence). The CDR3 is made up of 13 amino acids, end residues included. The CDR3 loop reads CASSFERSGASDD.

This rearrangement joins TRBV5-6 to TRBJ1-1, with TRBD1 as a possible D gene (5 bases). V lost 3 bases and J lost 14, with 23 bases in between. The CDR3 runs to 14 residues. Per the germline V gene, CDR1 is SGHDT and CDR2 is YYEEEE. This CDR3 is CASSSGDGTFIAFF. The CDR3 coding sequence is TGTGCCAGCAGCTCGGGGGACGGGACTTTTATAGCCTTCTTT.

The chain combines TRBV5-5 with TRBJ2-2, with a tentative D call TRBD1 (5 bases). There are 15 residues in the CDR3. V was shortened by 4 bases and J by 4 bases, with 14 bases between the two germline ends. CDR1 and CDR2 from the germline V gene are SGHKS and YYEKEE (reference sequence). This CDR3 reads CASSPQGCLTGELFF. The CDR3 DNA follows: TGTGCCAGCAGCCCCCAGGGCTGTCTCACCGGGGAGCTGTTTTTT.

A note on this clonotype: The CDR3 does not end in the conserved phenylalanine or tryptophan, so this is likely a read error. It is unclear where the CDR3 begins or ends on the DNA, so no DNA is shown, and the CDR3 is as TCRdb lists it. The chain joins TRBV9 to TRBJ2-3; no DNA check was done on the table's D call, TRBD2. The V gene's germline CDR1 is SGDLS and CDR2 YYNGEE. With termini counted, the CDR3 has 13 amino acids. CDR3 loop: CASLRDWRAGQLL.

The rearrangement joins TRBV19 to TRBJ1-2; D is unclear. V shed 1 base and J shed 7 bases, with 13 bases lying between them. CDR3 length: 14 amino acids. The V gene's germline CDR1 is LNHDA and CDR2 SQIVND (reference sequence). The CDR3 bases are TGTGCCAGTAGTATAGTCAGGACCCATGCTGGCTACACCTTC. Translated: CASSIVRTHAGYTF.

This clonotype was observed once. This chain uses TRBV11-3 with TRBJ1-2; D call uncertain. V dropped 0 bases and J dropped 3 bases, with 17 bases sitting between them. CDR3 length: 17 amino acids. The germline V gene has CDR1 SGHNT and CDR2 YENEEA. CDR3 bases: TGTGCCAGCAGCTTAGATATGAGAGTCTCGGTAGACTATGGCTACACCTTC. Encoded protein: CASSLDMRVSVDYGYTF.

The chain employs TRBV7-9 and TRBJ1-2; TRBD1 agrees at 11 bases. V lost 5 bases, J lost 2 bases, and 4 bases stayed unmatched. The CDR3 consists of 15 residues. CDR1 SEHNR and CDR2 FQNEAQ come from the germline V gene (reference sequence). CDR3 in DNA: TGTGCCAGCAGCATGGGGACAGGGGGGAACTATGGCTACACCTTC. Protein sequence: CASSMGTGGNYGYTF.

Concerning this clonotype itself: At one of its ends the junction is not consistent with the germline gene, which may arise from a read error. The chain carries TRBV9 and TRBJ2-3; 7 bases are shared with TRBD2. Per germline, CDR1 SGDLS and CDR2 YYNGEE. The CDR3 sequence is 14 residues long. In DNA, the CDR3 is TGTGCCAGCAGTTTTGAAGCGGGGAACACCGCGGAGCATTTT. Its translation is CASSFEAGNTAEHF.